The rows below give T cell receptor beta chains drawn from one sample of a study of human T cells and chemical hapten exposure. TCRdb re-called the RACE reads through MiXCR, storing one row per CDR3 protein. The sample shows 75,000 to 90,000 distinct CDR3 sequences, about 11% of them seen only once. Source: whole blood, taken in connection with sensitization to the hapten diphenylcyclopropenone (DPC). The source is an older woman with alopecia areata. Some clones in this sample may be carry-over from other donors' samples. The CDR3 runs from the conserved cysteine through the conserved F or W. Fields, in order: J gene, D gene, clone size, V gene, CDR3 DNA, CDR3 protein. D genes are given only for firm matches. The size of a clone is reported for some rows only, either as once, few or many, or as a class for expanded clones.

j_call: TRBJ2-1; d_call: NA; clone_size: many; v_call: TRBV12-3/TRBV12-4; cdr3_nt: TGTGCCAGCAGTTTACGTGGGATGTCCTACAATGAGCAGTTCTTC; cdr3_aa: CASSLRGMSYNEQFF
j_call: TRBJ2-5; d_call: TRBD2; clone_size: many; v_call: TRBV2; cdr3_nt: TGTGCCAGCAAACCGGGACTACCAAGCGTTCTACAAGAGACCCAGTACTTC; cdr3_aa: CASKPGLPSVLQETQYF
j_call: TRBJ1-2; d_call: NA; clone_size: few; v_call: TRBV3-1; cdr3_nt: TGTGCCAGCAGCTCCCAAGACAGAGCGAGGGGCGGCTATGGCTACACCTTC; cdr3_aa: CASSSQDRARGGYGYTF
j_call: TRBJ1-5; d_call: TRBD1; clone_size: few; v_call: TRBV29-1; cdr3_nt: TGCAGCGTTGAACCCCTCGGGACAGGGGAGTACCAGCCCCAGCATTTT; cdr3_aa: CSVEPLGTGEYQPQHF
j_call: TRBJ2-7; d_call: NA; clone_size: NA; v_call: TRBV20-1; cdr3_nt: TGCAGTGCTAGAGAGCGGGGAAGCTCCTACGTGCAGTACTTC; cdr3_aa: CSARERGSSYVQYF
j_call: TRBJ1-1; d_call: TRBD1; clone_size: few; v_call: TRBV4-1; cdr3_nt: TGCGCCAGCAGCCACCCCGGGACAGCCAACACTGAAGCTTTCTTT; cdr3_aa: CASSHPGTANTEAFF
j_call: TRBJ1-1; d_call: NA; clone_size: many; v_call: TRBV3-1; cdr3_nt: TGTGCCAGCAGCCAACAGGGGTTGGACACTGAAGCTTTCTTT; cdr3_aa: CASSQQGLDTEAFF
j_call: TRBJ2-2; d_call: NA; clone_size: NA; v_call: TRBV9; cdr3_nt: TGTGCCAGCAGCCCCTCCGGGACCGGGGAGCTGTTTTTT; cdr3_aa: CASSPSGTGELFF
j_call: TRBJ2-1; d_call: TRBD2; clone_size: many; v_call: TRBV3-1; cdr3_nt: TGTGCCAGCAGCTCCCGGGCTAGCGGGGGGGCCGGTTCCTACAATGAGCAGTTCTTC; cdr3_aa: CASSSRASGGAGSYNEQFF
j_call: TRBJ1-5; d_call: NA; clone_size: many; v_call: TRBV6-6; cdr3_nt: TGTGCCAGCAGTTTCATCCTGGACGGACAGTATAGCAATCAGCCCCAGCATTTT; cdr3_aa: CASSFILDGQYSNQPQHF
j_call: TRBJ1-2; d_call: NA; clone_size: NA; v_call: TRBV3-1; cdr3_nt: TGTGCCAGCAGCCAAGGCCCCGAAACCCCGGGAGGCTACACCTTC; cdr3_aa: CASSQGPETPGGYTF
j_call: TRBJ1-2; d_call: NA; clone_size: NA; v_call: TRBV25-1; cdr3_nt: TGTGCCAGCAGTTTGGGCAGGACGGCTTATGGCTACACCTTC; cdr3_aa: CASSLGRTAYGYTF
j_call: TRBJ2-7; d_call: NA; clone_size: many; v_call: TRBV5-5; cdr3_nt: TGTGCCAGCAGCTCAGGTGTGGCAGTCTACGAGCAGTACTTC; cdr3_aa: CASSSGVAVYEQYF
j_call: TRBJ2-1; d_call: NA; clone_size: many; v_call: TRBV20-1; cdr3_nt: TGCAGGGCCGGGGGCCCCTCTAACGACAATGAGCAGTTCTTC; cdr3_aa: CRAGGPSNDNEQFF
j_call: TRBJ1-1; d_call: NA; clone_size: NA; v_call: TRBV7-2; cdr3_nt: TGTGCCAGCAGCGTTCCAATACAGAACACTGAAGCTTTCTTT; cdr3_aa: CASSVPIQNTEAFF
j_call: TRBJ1-1; d_call: TRBD1; clone_size: many; v_call: TRBV7-7; cdr3_nt: TGTGCTAGCAGCTTAGAGGGACAGGGGGCGCAGGGCACTGAAGCTTTCTTT; cdr3_aa: CASSLEGQGAQGTEAFF
j_call: TRBJ2-3; d_call: TRBD2; clone_size: NA; v_call: TRBV6-5; cdr3_nt: TGTGCCAGCAGTTACGCGGGGGACCGCCAGTATTTT; cdr3_aa: CASSYAGDRQYF
j_call: TRBJ1-2; d_call: NA; clone_size: many; v_call: TRBV4-1; cdr3_nt: TGCGCCAGCAGCCAAGTCGGTCTAAAAGGACACCTACTCTCGTCTAACTATGGCTACACCTTC; cdr3_aa: CASSQVGLKGHLLSSNYGYTF
j_call: TRBJ1-4; d_call: TRBD1; clone_size: NA; v_call: TRBV27; cdr3_nt: TGTGCCAGCAGCCCCCGGACAGGGACTAATGAAAAACTGTTTTTT; cdr3_aa: CASSPRTGTNEKLFF
j_call: TRBJ2-1; d_call: TRBD1; clone_size: NA; v_call: TRBV7-9; cdr3_nt: TGTGCCAGCAGCCCGAGACAGGGGACCCCTCCCTACAATGAGCAGTTCTTC; cdr3_aa: CASSPRQGTPPYNEQFF
j_call: TRBJ2-7; d_call: NA; clone_size: NA; v_call: TRBV4-1; cdr3_nt: TGCGCCAGCAGCTCCCGGGATCCGTTAACCGACGAGCAGTACTTC; cdr3_aa: CASSSRDPLTDEQYF
j_call: TRBJ1-2; d_call: TRBD1; clone_size: NA; v_call: TRBV2; cdr3_nt: TGTGCCAGCAGCCAAGGACAGGGGGCTGATGGCTACACCTTC; cdr3_aa: CASSQGQGADGYTF
j_call: TRBJ2-3; d_call: TRBD2; clone_size: NA; v_call: TRBV7-9; cdr3_nt: TGTGCCAGCAGCTTACAGCGGGGGGGAGATAGGAATACGCAGTATTTT; cdr3_aa: CASSLQRGGDRNTQYF
j_call: TRBJ2-7; d_call: NA; clone_size: NA; v_call: TRBV20-1; cdr3_nt: TGCAGTGGAAAGGCCAAAGGTAGGCACGAGCAGTACTTC; cdr3_aa: CSGKAKGRHEQYF
j_call: TRBJ1-2; d_call: NA; clone_size: many; v_call: TRBV5-5; cdr3_nt: TGTGCCAGCAGCCCCGGGTCCTCAAAGTTCGTCTACGGCTACACCTTC; cdr3_aa: CASSPGSSKFVYGYTF
j_call: TRBJ2-5; d_call: TRBD2; clone_size: NA; v_call: TRBV5-1; cdr3_nt: TGCGCCAGCAGCTTGGCGGGACTAGATTTACGGCTCGGGGAGACCCAGTACTTC; cdr3_aa: CASSLAGLDLRLGETQYF
j_call: TRBJ2-5; d_call: NA; clone_size: many; v_call: TRBV2; cdr3_nt: TGTGCCAGCGGCCGGGACAAGCAAGAGACCCAGTACTTC; cdr3_aa: CASGRDKQETQYF
j_call: TRBJ1-5; d_call: NA; clone_size: few; v_call: TRBV7-2; cdr3_nt: TGTGCCAGCAGCTCCAGGTTCCGTCAGCCCCAGCATTTT; cdr3_aa: CASSSRFRQPQHF
j_call: TRBJ1-3; d_call: NA; clone_size: many; v_call: TRBV20-1; cdr3_nt: TGCAGTGCTAGAGACCCCACGCGAGGTGGAAACACCATATATTTT; cdr3_aa: CSARDPTRGGNTIYF
j_call: TRBJ2-2; d_call: TRBD1; clone_size: many; v_call: TRBV12-3/TRBV12-4; cdr3_nt: TGTGCCAGCAGCCGAGGACAGGGGATGGGTGCCGGGGAGCTGTTTTTT; cdr3_aa: CASSRGQGMGAGELFF
j_call: TRBJ1-1; d_call: TRBD1; clone_size: many; v_call: TRBV7-6; cdr3_nt: TGTGCCAGCAGCCTTGGACAGGGATCTGAAGCTTTCTTT; cdr3_aa: CASSLGQGSEAFF
j_call: TRBJ2-7; d_call: NA; clone_size: NA; v_call: TRBV6-1; cdr3_nt: TGTGCCAGCAGTGCTAAGGGGGTCGAGCAGTACTTC; cdr3_aa: CASSAKGVEQYF
j_call: TRBJ1-2; d_call: NA; clone_size: NA; v_call: TRBV3-1; cdr3_nt: TGTGCCAGCAGCCAAGTGGGGTTACGAGCTAACTATGGCTACACCTTC; cdr3_aa: CASSQVGLRANYGYTF
j_call: TRBJ1-6; d_call: NA; clone_size: many; v_call: TRBV7-2; cdr3_nt: TGTGCCAGCACCAGAGGGGGGCAGGTCAATTCACCCCTCCACTTT; cdr3_aa: CASTRGGQVNSPLHF
j_call: TRBJ2-3; d_call: NA; clone_size: NA; v_call: TRBV6-2/TRBV6-3; cdr3_nt: TGTGCCAGCTCGAATTGGGTTACGCAGTATTTT; cdr3_aa: CASSNWVTQYF
j_call: TRBJ1-5; d_call: NA; clone_size: NA; v_call: TRBV19; cdr3_nt: TGTGCCAGTAGTCAAGTTCCGACAGCTTATAGCAATCAGCCCCAGCATTTT; cdr3_aa: CASSQVPTAYSNQPQHF
j_call: TRBJ2-2; d_call: NA; clone_size: NA; v_call: TRBV12-3/TRBV12-4; cdr3_nt: TGTGCCAGCAGTTTAGCCCAGGCGAACACCGGGGAGCTGTTTTTT; cdr3_aa: CASSLAQANTGELFF
j_call: TRBJ2-5; d_call: NA; clone_size: NA; v_call: TRBV5-1; cdr3_nt: TGCGCCAGCAGCTTGTCGGGTACCGTTGGGACCCAGTACTTC; cdr3_aa: CASSLSGTVGTQYF
j_call: TRBJ2-5; d_call: NA; clone_size: NA; v_call: TRBV7-2; cdr3_nt: TGTGCCAGCAGCCCGCACCCCCTCGCGTACCAAGAGACCCAGTACTTC; cdr3_aa: CASSPHPLAYQETQYF
j_call: TRBJ2-1; d_call: TRBD1; clone_size: many; v_call: TRBV2; cdr3_nt: TGTGCCAGCACCCTAGGGGGCCCGGGTGAGCAGTTCTTC; cdr3_aa: CASTLGGPGEQFF
j_call: TRBJ2-2; d_call: TRBD1; clone_size: many; v_call: TRBV7-6; cdr3_nt: TGTGCCAGCAGCTTAGTGGGACAGGGGGACACCGGGGAGCTGTTTTTT; cdr3_aa: CASSLVGQGDTGELFF
j_call: TRBJ2-3; d_call: TRBD2; clone_size: many; v_call: TRBV6-6; cdr3_nt: TGTGCCAGCAGTTACTCGGGACTAGCGGGGGGCCGCACAGATACGCAGTATTTT; cdr3_aa: CASSYSGLAGGRTDTQYF
j_call: TRBJ2-7; d_call: TRBD2; clone_size: NA; v_call: TRBV20-1; cdr3_nt: TGCAGTGCCACCCGGACTAGCGGGGAGCTCTACGAGCAGTACTTC; cdr3_aa: CSATRTSGELYEQYF
j_call: TRBJ2-7; d_call: NA; clone_size: NA; v_call: TRBV10-2; cdr3_nt: TGCGCCAGCAGTGAGTCGTGGGGGTACGAGCAGTACTTC; cdr3_aa: CASSESWGYEQYF
j_call: TRBJ1-1; d_call: NA; clone_size: NA; v_call: TRBV9; cdr3_nt: TGTGCCAGCAGGCCCGTGGGGGGAGGACCGAACACTGAAGCTTTCTTT; cdr3_aa: CASRPVGGGPNTEAFF
j_call: TRBJ2-3; d_call: TRBD2; clone_size: many; v_call: TRBV7-8; cdr3_nt: TGTGCCAGCAGCCCGAGGGAGGGGCCTGGCACAGATACGCAGTATTTT; cdr3_aa: CASSPREGPGTDTQYF
j_call: TRBJ1-1; d_call: TRBD1; clone_size: NA; v_call: TRBV10-1; cdr3_nt: TGCGCCAGTAATCAGACAGGGTTGTGGTTTGAAGCTTTCTTT; cdr3_aa: CASNQTGLWFEAFF
j_call: TRBJ2-5; d_call: NA; clone_size: many; v_call: TRBV20-1; cdr3_nt: TGCAGTGCTAGAGATCTTGTGAGAGGGAGCCAAGAGACCCAGTACTTC; cdr3_aa: CSARDLVRGSQETQYF
j_call: TRBJ2-5; d_call: NA; clone_size: few; v_call: TRBV5-1; cdr3_nt: TGCGTCAGCGCAGAGGGTTTTGGTCAAGAGACCCAGTACTTC; cdr3_aa: CVSAEGFGQETQYF
j_call: TRBJ1-5; d_call: NA; clone_size: many; v_call: TRBV29-1; cdr3_nt: TGCAGCGTTGGAGACAACGATCAGCCCCAGCATTTT; cdr3_aa: CSVGDNDQPQHF
j_call: TRBJ2-5; d_call: TRBD2; clone_size: many; v_call: TRBV3-1; cdr3_nt: TGTGCCAGCAGCCCAGGACTAGCGGGGGAGATCGGAGAGACCCAGTACTTC; cdr3_aa: CASSPGLAGEIGETQYF
j_call: TRBJ2-1; d_call: TRBD1; clone_size: many; v_call: TRBV5-1; cdr3_nt: TGCGCCAGCAGCCCCCCCTCAGGGGGCTATGAGCAGTTCTTC; cdr3_aa: CASSPPSGGYEQFF
j_call: TRBJ2-7; d_call: TRBD1; clone_size: NA; v_call: TRBV12-3/TRBV12-4; cdr3_nt: TGTGCCAGCAGTTTACTCGGACAGGGGGCCTACGAGCAGTACTTC; cdr3_aa: CASSLLGQGAYEQYF
j_call: TRBJ1-4; d_call: NA; clone_size: NA; v_call: TRBV19; cdr3_nt: TGTGCCAGTAGTTCCGACGGTGCAACTAATGAAAAACTGTTTTTT; cdr3_aa: CASSSDGATNEKLFF
j_call: TRBJ2-5; d_call: TRBD2; clone_size: many; v_call: TRBV6-5; cdr3_nt: TGTGCCAGCAGCAGACCTAGCGGGGGACAGAGAGAGACCCAGTACTTC; cdr3_aa: CASSRPSGGQRETQYF
j_call: TRBJ2-3; d_call: NA; clone_size: many; v_call: TRBV5-1; cdr3_nt: TGCGCCAGCAGCCCGGACAGATCCACAGATACGCAGTATTTT; cdr3_aa: CASSPDRSTDTQYF
j_call: TRBJ2-2; d_call: NA; clone_size: NA; v_call: TRBV2; cdr3_nt: TGTGCCAGCAGTGATTACGGATCCGGGGAGCTGTTTTTT; cdr3_aa: CASSDYGSGELFF
j_call: TRBJ1-2; d_call: TRBD1; clone_size: many; v_call: TRBV6-1; cdr3_nt: TGTGCCGGTGGAGAGAGGGGACAGACCTATGGCTACACCTTC; cdr3_aa: CAGGERGQTYGYTF
j_call: TRBJ2-3; d_call: TRBD2; clone_size: many; v_call: TRBV5-1; cdr3_nt: TGCGCCAGCAGCGGACTAGCGGGGTTGACAGATACGCAGTATTTT; cdr3_aa: CASSGLAGLTDTQYF
j_call: TRBJ1-2; d_call: TRBD1; clone_size: NA; v_call: TRBV18; cdr3_nt: TGTGCCAGCTCACGGACAGGGGAAGGCTATGGCTACACCTTC; cdr3_aa: CASSRTGEGYGYTF